One sample yielded the 18 T cell receptor beta chains listed below, sequenced in a study of blood T cell repertoires in COVID-19. Data came from immunoSEQ multiplex PCR; TCRdb stores just in-frame clones and leaves some out. The profile shows 60,000 or so clones, around 89% of them singletons. Sequenced input: peripheral blood. The receptors originated from a man aged 55 to 70 with active COVID-19.

The V and J genes are TRBV6-1 and TRBJ1-5; maybe TRBD1 (5 bases). Germline CDR1 and CDR2: MNHNS and SASEGT. The CDR3 runs 14 residues. The V end was cut by 1 base, the J end by 5 bases, with 9 bases between. As DNA, the CDR3 is TGTGCCAGCAGTGAAGTTGGGGGGTATCAGCCCCAGCATTTT. Encoded protein: CASSEVGGYQPQHF.

The chain has TRBV27 and TRBJ2-7, with 9 bases matching TRBD2. This CDR3 comprises 16 residues. CDR1 is MNHEY, CDR2 SMNVEV, per germline (reference sequence). V gave up 5 bases and J gave up 3 bases; unmatched junction bases: 11. CDR3 coding DNA: TGTGCCAGCAGTCCGAGACTAGCGGAGGGGGTCTACGAGCAGTACTTC. It codes for CASSPRLAEGVYEQYF.

The V and J genes are TRBV6-5 and TRBJ2-1; 7 nucleotides agree with TRBD1. Unmatched junction bases numbered 4, after V lost 8 bases and J lost 3 bases. This CDR3 spans 13 amino acids. Looked up from germline, CDR1 is MNHEY and CDR2 is SVGAGI. Here the CDR3 reads CASGWDSYNEQFF. CDR3 bases: TGTGCCAGCGGTTGGGACAGCTACAATGAGCAGTTCTTC.

The rearrangement uses TRBV6-1 and TRBJ1-3; perhaps TRBD1 as D (6 bases). The CDR3 is 14 amino acids. CDR1 MNHNS and CDR2 SASEGT come from the germline V gene. The V gene lost 2 bases and the J gene lost 5 bases, with 10 bases spanning the gap. The CDR3 DNA follows: TGTGCCAGCAGTGAACACAGGGTGAGAAACACCATATATTTT. Its translation is CASSEHRVRNTIYF.

The genes are TRBV2 and TRBJ2-5, with 12 bases fitting TRBD2. Trimming removed 6 bases from V and 5 bases from J; junction bases left unmatched: 4. The CDR3 is made up of 14 amino acids. Germline V gene data show CDR1 as SNHLY and CDR2 as FYNNEI. The CDR3 nucleotides are TGTGCCAGCAGCGGACTAGCGGGAAGGGAGACCCAGTACTTC. Its translation is CASSGLAGRETQYF.

The rearrangement joins TRBV12-3 or TRBV12-4 to TRBJ2-7, with a weak D call TRBD1 (6 bases). The V end lost 5 bases, the J end lost 5 bases, and 13 bases lay between the germline ends. The CDR3 is 13 amino acids. CDR3 sequence reads: CASSAYRDHEQYF. The CDR3 bases are TGTGCCAGCAGTGCTTACAGGGACCACGAGCAGTACTTC.

J is TRBJ2-2 and V is TRBV4-1; the match to TRBD1 covers 8 bases. Germline-derived CDR1 and CDR2 are MGHRA and YSYEKL. V lost 1 base and J lost 3; bases outside the gene matches: 4. The CDR3 is made up of 16 amino acids. Here the CDR3 DNA reads TGCGCCAGCAGCCAAGTGCTACAGGGGGACACCGGGGAGCTGTTTTTT. Translating gives CASSQVLQGDTGELFF.

V and J are TRBV6-6 and TRBJ2-5; 13 bases are a match to TRBD2. Germline assignment: CDR1 MNHNY and CDR2 SVGAGI (reference sequence). J gave up 2 bases and V 5 bases, and 2 bases lay outside the gene matches. The CDR3 consists of 15 residues. The CDR3 sequence is CASSRTSGGQETQYF. For the CDR3, the DNA is TGTGCCAGCAGTAGGACTAGCGGGGGACAAGAGACCCAGTACTTC.

This clone came up a few times. The chain employs TRBV5-1 and TRBJ2-5; 7 nucleotides agree with TRBD2. Per the germline V gene, CDR1 is SGHRS and CDR2 is YFSETQ. This CDR3 region has 16 residues. Germline trimming cut 4 bases from V and 1 base from J; bases unmatched to any gene: 10. The CDR3, as DNA: TGCGCCAGCAGCCTCCAAGGGCTAGCGGTCCAAGAGACCCAGTACTTC. Its translation: CASSLQGLAVQETQYF.

The genes are TRBV2 and TRBJ2-5; no clear D gene. The CDR3 spans 11 residues. V was cut by 4 bases and J by 5 bases, with 5 bases left in between. Germline CDR1 is SNHLY and CDR2 is FYNNEI. CDR3 residues: CASSVSETQYF. The CDR3 nucleotides read TGTGCCAGCAGTGTTTCGGAGACCCAGTACTTC.

The chain couples TRBV19 to TRBJ1-5; TRBD1 agrees at 7 bases. V was pared by 2 bases and J by 2 bases, with 12 bases of the junction left unmatched. The CDR3 length is 18 residues. Per the germline V gene, CDR1 is LNHDA and CDR2 is SQIVND (reference sequence). The CDR3 coding sequence is TGTGCCAGTAGTATAAGGGGGCTCCAGGGTATTGGCAATCAGCCCCAGCATTTT. Translating it yields CASSIRGLQGIGNQPQHF.

The chain has TRBV6-2 or TRBV6-3 and TRBJ2-2; 8 bases map to TRBD2. The CDR3 is 16 amino acids. Germline V gene data show CDR1 as MNHEY and CDR2 as SVGEGT. Unmatched junction bases numbered 9, after V lost 6 bases and J lost 3 bases. The DNA for the CDR3 is TGTGCCAGCAGCATCAAGGGACTAGGTGACACCGGGGAGCTGTTTTTT. As protein: CASSIKGLGDTGELFF.

This chain connects TRBV4-3 to TRBJ2-1; weak D call: TRBD1 (6 bases). This CDR3 contains 12 residues. CDR1 is LGHNA, CDR2 YSLEER, per germline. The ends were cut back, 0 bases at V and 9 bases at J, with 6 bases in the middle. CDR3: CASSQEGGEQFF. CDR3 DNA sequence: TGCGCCAGCAGCCAAGAAGGGGGTGAGCAGTTCTTC.

The chain employs TRBV18 and TRBJ1-4; D ambiguous. The germline V gene has CDR1 KGHSH and CDR2 LQKENI. This CDR3 spans 13 amino acids. V lost 4 bases, J lost 12 bases, and 15 bases lay in between. The CDR3 DNA sequence: TGTGCCAGCTCACGTGAGAGGGAGGTGGAACTGTTTTTT. This encodes CASSREREVELFF. The entire variable domain, with the rest obtained from reference TRBV18 and TRBJ1-4, is as follows: NAGVMQNPRHLVRRRGQEARLRCSPMKGHSHVYWYRQLPEEGLKFMVYLQKENIIDESGMPKERFSAEFPKEGPSILRIQQVVRGDSAAYFCASSREREVELFFGSGTQLSVL.

This clone turned up a few times. The chain has TRBV7-9 and TRBJ1-6; 9 nucleotides align to TRBD1. There are 13 residues in the CDR3. Germline lookup yields CDR1 SEHNR and CDR2 FQNEAQ (reference sequence). V lost 1 base, J lost 16 bases, and 5 bases stayed unmatched. This chain's CDR3 is CASSLGDRAVLHF. CDR3 in DNA: TGTGCCAGCAGCTTAGGGGACAGGGCGGTTCTCCACTTT.

The chain uses TRBV5-4 and TRBJ1-6, with unresolved D. V was clipped by 5 bases and J by 4 bases, with 13 bases between them. From germline, CDR1 is SGHNT and CDR2 YYREEE (reference sequence). The CDR3 consists of 15 residues. CDR3 coding DNA: TGTGCCAGCAGGCCGGGAGATTCTTATAATTCACCCCTCCACTTT. Its translation: CASRPGDSYNSPLHF.

The CDR3 protein is CASRNRAMNTEAFF. The CDR3 region has the DNA TGTGCCAGCAGAAACAGGGCCATGAACACTGAAGCTTTCTTT. The gene calls are TRBV28 and TRBJ1-1; possible D gene TRBD1, 6 bases. V shed 6 bases and J shed 0 bases, with 11 bases lying between them. The germline CDR1 and CDR2 sequences are MDHEN and SYDVKM. The CDR3 totals 14 residues. The full variable domain, with the rest looked up from reference TRBV28 and TRBJ1-1, is DVKVTQSSRYLVKRTGEKVFLECVQDMDHENMFWYRQDPGLGLRLIYFSYDVKMKEKGDIPEGYSVSREKKERFSLILESASTNQTSMYLCASRNRAMNTEAFFGQGTRLTVV.

V is TRBV30 and J is TRBJ2-6; TRBD1 might be the D (6 bases). The ends were cut back, 0 bases at V and 2 bases at J, with 11 bases in the middle. This CDR3 has 16 residues. CDR1 and CDR2 from the germline V gene are GTSNPN and SVGIG (reference sequence). CDR3 region: CAWSVQGRTGANVLTF. In DNA, the CDR3 is TGTGCCTGGAGTGTACAGGGCAGAACTGGGGCCAACGTCCTGACTTTC.